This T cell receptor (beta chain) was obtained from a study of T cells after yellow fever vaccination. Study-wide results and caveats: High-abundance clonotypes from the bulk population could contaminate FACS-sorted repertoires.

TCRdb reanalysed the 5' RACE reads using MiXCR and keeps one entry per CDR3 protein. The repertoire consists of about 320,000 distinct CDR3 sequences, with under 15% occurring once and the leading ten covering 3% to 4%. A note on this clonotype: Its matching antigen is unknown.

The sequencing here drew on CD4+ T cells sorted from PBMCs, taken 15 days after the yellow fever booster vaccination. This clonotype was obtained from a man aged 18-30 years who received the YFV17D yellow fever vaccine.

Here the CDR3 DNA reads TGCGCCAGCAGCTTGGCAGCTAGCGGGGGGCACCTGGATTACAATGAGCAGTTCTTC. As protein: CASSLAASGGHLDYNEQFF. This sequence joins TRBV5-1 and TRBJ2-1, with TRBD2 identical over 11 bases. The CDR3 sequence is 19 residues long. Germline assignment: CDR1 SGHRS and CDR2 YFSETQ. The ends lost 0 bases at V and 4 bases at J; junction bases unmatched: 12.